This T cell receptor (beta chain) was sequenced during a study of blood T cell repertoires in COVID-19 (TCRdb year 2020). Regarding the research as a whole: Samples covering the acute and convalescent phases of COVID-19 were provided by collaborators in the United States, Italy and Spain. Deeply sampled blood TCRbeta repertoires from subjects exposed to, actively infected with, or recovered from COVID-19 were included in the dataset. The prospective study material was composed of cDNA or gDNA derived from T cells, B-cell-depleted T cells, or PBMCs. Nearly every sample came with metadata listing a de-identified subject ID, COVID-19 status, age in years and sex. Samples came from the ongoing ImmuneRACE study (first 160 participants) plus 1,254 subjects from 6 global collaborators. HLA class I and class II types, where available, came from metadata supplied by the sample provider rather than from assay-based typing. A freely available public database, intended as a resource for researchers studying the immune response to SARS-CoV-2, is where the repertoires were released. Study-wide findings and limitations: How much clinical and demographic metadata was included differed by source and by participant, and the metadata was provided uncurated.

In the prospective study, participants were about 18 to 95 years old, resided in fewer than 25 geographic areas of the United States, and were enrolled through a virtual design. To assign participants to cohorts, the prospective study relied on clinical history that participants themselves reported in a screening survey and a study questionnaire. Recovered participants in ImmuneRACE Cohort 3 were defined as having two consecutive negative NP/OP PCR tests, clearance from a healthcare professional, or resolution of symptoms. In the prospective study, whole blood, serum and a nasopharyngeal or oropharyngeal swab were collected from each participant by mobile phlebotomists. Prospective study participants could optionally give additional blood draws and questionnaires over a roughly 2-month period. Blood samples from the prospective study were shipped frozen or at room temperature prior to DNA extraction.

TCRbeta CDR3 regions were amplified from genomic DNA by means of the immunoSEQ Assay, a bias-controlled multiplex PCR. The original methods were these. The number of nucleated cells in each sample was estimated by amplification of reference gene primers within the assay. To quantify the absolute abundance of each unique TCRbeta CDR3 rearrangement, sequence reads were collapsed and filtered. Productive Simpson clonality was computed per sample as the square root of Simpson's diversity index over productive rearrangements. Entries here come from immuneACCESS through TCRdb and include only in-frame sequences with V and J called. Some clones fail to appear in such tables; in the studies checked, an unresolved V gene covers under half of the shortfall, and the cause of the remainder is unknown. For V, J and clone size, that table is used; D and trimming come from the DNA. The sample contains around 170,000 clones, roughly 85% of them found a single time. The ten biggest clones cover more than 8.5% of the sample.

The CDR3 numbers 14 residues from cysteine through phenylalanine. CDR3 DNA is the only sequence kept; it has 42 bases, read in frame from the first base. The table lists this clone with a count of one. No antigen is known for it. The record has no base qualities; no much larger clone is one base away. The clonotype comes from a woman between 18 and 29 years old who had recovered from COVID-19. Sequencing was carried out using PBMCs or T cells enriched from blood (not recorded which). This receptor chain uses TRBV12-1 and TRBJ2-1; TRBD1, the table's D call, lacks a check against the DNA. TRBV12-1 is marked as a pseudogene. In nucleotides, the sequence is TGTGCCAGCAGCTCCCGGGACAATTCCTGTGAGCAGTTCTTC. It translates to CASSSRDNSCEQFF.